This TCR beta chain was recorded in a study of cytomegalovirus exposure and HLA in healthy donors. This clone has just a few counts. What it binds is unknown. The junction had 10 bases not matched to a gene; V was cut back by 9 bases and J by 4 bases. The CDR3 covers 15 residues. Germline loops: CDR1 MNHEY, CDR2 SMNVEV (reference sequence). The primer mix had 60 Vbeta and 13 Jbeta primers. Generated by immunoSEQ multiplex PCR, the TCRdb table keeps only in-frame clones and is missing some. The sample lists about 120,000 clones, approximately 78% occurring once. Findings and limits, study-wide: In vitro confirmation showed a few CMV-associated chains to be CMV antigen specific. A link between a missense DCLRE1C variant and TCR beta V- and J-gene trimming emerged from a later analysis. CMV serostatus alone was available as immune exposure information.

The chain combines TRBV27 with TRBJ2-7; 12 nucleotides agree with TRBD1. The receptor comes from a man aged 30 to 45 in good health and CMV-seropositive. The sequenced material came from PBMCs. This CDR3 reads CASMGGTGGKYEQYV. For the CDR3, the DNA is TGTGCCAGTATGGGTGGGACAGGGGGCAAGTACGAGCAGTACGTC.